The rows below give T cell receptor beta chains drawn from one sample of a study of sequential checkpoint blockade in melanoma. Repertoires were generated with immunoSEQ multiplex PCR, while TCRdb's copy carries only in-frame clones and drops some. The table records approximately 12,000 clones, roughly 80% of them present only once. Sequenced here: CD8+ T cells sorted from blood (inferred from file names), sampled from a patient given nivolumab and ipilimumab in sequence. All receptors derive from a human donor with melanoma. Each CDR3 is given with its conserved first and last residue. D genes are given only for firm matches. Rows give clone size only sometimes, using once, few, many, or a class for an expanded clone.

.,.,TRBJ1-1,TRBV5-8,TGCGCCAGCAGCGAAGAGGTGGTCACGAACACTGAAGCTTTCTTT,CASSEEVVTNTEAFF
.,.,TRBJ2-2,TRBV5-4,TGTGCCAGCAGCTTGGGGGCCTCGGCGAACACCGGGGAGCTGTTTTTT,CASSLGASANTGELFF
.,.,TRBJ2-7,TRBV27,TGTGCCAGCAGTCCCCGCGTGACCTACGAGCAGTACTTC,CASSPRVTYEQYF
.,TRBD2,TRBJ2-7,TRBV6-5,TGTGCCAGCAGTTACGCGCGGGGGGCCTACGAGCAGTACTTC,CASSYARGAYEQYF
.,TRBD1,TRBJ2-7,TRBV7-3,TGTGCCAGCAGCACGACAGGGGGCCTAGTCCACGAGCAGTACTTC,CASSTTGGLVHEQYF
few,.,TRBJ2-1,TRBV6-6,TGTGCCAGCAGTTATGAGGGAATCTTGTATTTCAATGAGCAGTTCTTC,CASSYEGILYFNEQFF
once,TRBD2,TRBJ2-3,TRBV27,TGTGCCAGCAGTTCATTCTTCCTAGCGGGGGCATACACAGATACGCAGTATTTT,CASSSFFLAGAYTDTQYF
.,TRBD1,TRBJ2-7,TRBV4-3,TGCGCCAGCAGCCGTAGGACAGGGGGCCCCTACGAGCAGTACTTC,CASSRRTGGPYEQYF
.,.,TRBJ2-3,TRBV7-3,TGTGCCAGCAGCTTAAGTCAGGCAGATACGCAGTATTTT,CASSLSQADTQYF
.,TRBD2,TRBJ2-3,TRBV28,TGTGCCAGCAGTTTGGGCGGGGGAACTGAGGATACGCAGTATTTT,CASSLGGGTEDTQYF
.,TRBD2,TRBJ2-2,TRBV7-9,TGTGCCAGCAGCTTCCCCACAGCGGGGGGCAACACCGGGGAGCTGTTTTTT,CASSFPTAGGNTGELFF
.,.,TRBJ1-2,TRBV27,TGTGCCAGTAGGAGCAGGGTCTGGGATGGCTACACCTTC,CASRSRVWDGYTF